This TCR beta chain was documented in a study of beta chain features in type 1 diabetes. Expressed TCRB transcripts were sequenced because the entire RNA isolate underwent reverse transcription. Some clones are missing from TCRdb's copy, which holds only in-frame ones; the method was immunoSEQ multiplex PCR. The sample lists about 360,000 clones, approximately 12% occurring once. There are 16 residues in the CDR3. Germline assignment: CDR1 LNHDA and CDR2 SQIVND (reference sequence). Trimming cost V 7 bases and J 8 bases; bases outside gene matches: 16. The chain carries TRBV19 and TRBJ1-4, with TRBD1 matching over 7 bases. The TCR comes from a man in his late teens or twenties in good health. The specimen sequenced was naive CD4+ T cells from blood. CDR3 sequence (DNA): TGTGCCAGTACGGGACAGTTGCAACTCTTTCAGGAAAAACTGTTTTTT. Its protein product is CASTGQLQLFQEKLFF. Looking up the rest from reference TRBV19 and TRBJ1-4 gives the full variable domain: DGGITQSPKYLFRKEGQNVTLSCEQNLNHDAMYWYRQDPGQGLRLIYYSQIVNDFQKGDIAEGYSVSREKKESFPLTVTSAQKNPTAFYLCASTGQLQLFQEKLFFGSGTQLSVL.